This TCR beta chain originates from a study of beta chain features in type 1 diabetes. The CDR3 length is 15 residues. Germline V gene lookup returns CDR1 SGDLS and CDR2 YYNGEE. J gave up 6 bases and V 4 bases, and 6 bases lay outside the gene matches. What was sequenced were expressed TCRB transcripts, since all of the isolated RNA had been reverse transcribed. Repertoires were generated with immunoSEQ multiplex PCR, while TCRdb's copy carries only in-frame clones and drops some. The sample consists of under 500,000 clones, approximately 28% of them appearing once. In the case of this clone: Its antigen is as yet unknown.

Whole-study findings and limits: Across patients, naive, central memory and Treg TCRB repertoires exhibited apparently greater similarity than was observed across healthy donors. Amplification by PCR could prefer shorter templates, with the same effect in patients and controls.

The receptor comes from a man in his late teens or twenties in good health. The specimen sequenced was naive CD4+ T cells from blood. This sequence joins TRBV9 and TRBJ2-1, with TRBD2 identical over 11 bases. The DNA for the CDR3 is TGTGCCAGCAGCAGGGGACTAGCGGCCATCAATGAGCAGTTCTTC. It is translated as CASSRGLAAINEQFF.